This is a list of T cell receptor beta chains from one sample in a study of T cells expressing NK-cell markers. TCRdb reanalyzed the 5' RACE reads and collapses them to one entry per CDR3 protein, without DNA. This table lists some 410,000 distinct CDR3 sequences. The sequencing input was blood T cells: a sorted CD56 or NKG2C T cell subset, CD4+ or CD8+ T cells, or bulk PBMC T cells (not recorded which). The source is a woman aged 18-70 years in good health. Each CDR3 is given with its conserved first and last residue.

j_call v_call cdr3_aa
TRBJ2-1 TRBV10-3 CAIGGGTSGGFYNEQFF
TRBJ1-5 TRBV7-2 CASSPPNQPQHF
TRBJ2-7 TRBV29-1 CSVVGTSGSLYEQYF
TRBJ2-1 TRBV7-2 CASRKAGLPYNEQFF
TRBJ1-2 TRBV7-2 CASSKRRGPNYGYTF
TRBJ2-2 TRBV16 CASSYRGSAGELFF
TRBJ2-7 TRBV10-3 CAISESTKRDPNEQYF
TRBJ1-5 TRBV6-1 CASTMGVNQPQHF
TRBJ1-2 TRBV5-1 CASSLGRHGYTF
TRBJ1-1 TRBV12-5 CASSPGGGAEAFF
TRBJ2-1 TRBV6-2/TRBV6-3 CASSYSFPAGVVVGDEQFF
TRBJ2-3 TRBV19 CASSIQTGGVLTDTQYF
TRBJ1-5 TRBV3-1 CASSQGRKPQHF
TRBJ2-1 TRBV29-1 CSADWGNEQFF
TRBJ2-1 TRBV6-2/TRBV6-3 CASSYSTGTSGRNEQFF
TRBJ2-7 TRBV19 CASTPRVLAGEEGQYF
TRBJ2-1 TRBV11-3 CASSSRTALRNEQFF
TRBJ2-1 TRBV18 CASSLEGRMYEQFF
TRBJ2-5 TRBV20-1 CSASLAAGPQETQYF
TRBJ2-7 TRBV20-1 CSASMPEPYEQYF
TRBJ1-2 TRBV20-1 CSARVLVLGSGGYTF
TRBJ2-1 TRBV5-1 CASSVFTGTSGFDEQFF
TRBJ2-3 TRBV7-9 CASSFHGGLMGTDTQYF
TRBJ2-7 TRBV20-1 CSARDPAGGGYEQYF
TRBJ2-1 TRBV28 CASSPVAGSSYNEQFF
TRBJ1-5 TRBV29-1 CSVAPGSDSNQPQHF
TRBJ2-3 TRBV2 CASSVMTGIPDTQYF
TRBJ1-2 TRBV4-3 CASSQEGLGGRTNYGYTF
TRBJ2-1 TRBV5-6 CASSSGTYNNEQFF
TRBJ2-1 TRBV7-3 CASSHRYPPYNEQFF
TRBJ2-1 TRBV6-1 CASSQDRGHNNEQFF
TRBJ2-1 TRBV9 CASSVALGRNEQFF
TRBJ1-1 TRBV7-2 CASSPPRGGDTEAFF
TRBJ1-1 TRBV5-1 CASRSGEGTEAFF
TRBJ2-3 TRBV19 CASSRAGGADTQYF
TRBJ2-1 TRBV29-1 CSGRQGIEYNEQFF
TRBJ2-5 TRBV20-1 CSADTGQGKQETQYF
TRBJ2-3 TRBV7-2 CASGGQRTDTQYF
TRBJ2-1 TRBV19 CASSIVTSGSNDQFF
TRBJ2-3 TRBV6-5 CASSYDGGLSTDTQYF
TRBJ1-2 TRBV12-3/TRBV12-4 CASSNKPTPPNYGYTF
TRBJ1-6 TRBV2 CASRLRGNRDNSPLHF
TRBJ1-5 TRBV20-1 CSAPAGGNQPQHF
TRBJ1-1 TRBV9 CASSATPGRKNTEAFF
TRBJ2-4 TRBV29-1 CSVVREGVGQWNQYF